A selection of T cell receptor beta chains follows, all from one sample in a study of OX40 agonist ivuxolimab in advanced cancers. Sequencing was performed with immunoSEQ multiplex PCR; in TCRdb, only in-frame clones are kept and a portion is missing. The top ten clones hold roughly 3.3% of a sample with tens of thousands of clones, nearly 85% of them seen once. The source material was CD4+ or CD8+ T cells sorted from blood, sampled in a trial of the OX40 agonist ivuxolimab. These receptors all come from an adult with an advanced solid tumor such as melanoma, head and neck, liver or kidney cancer. Each CDR3 is given with its conserved first and last residue. D genes are given only for firm matches. Where a row states a size, it is once, few, many or the class of an expanded clone; other rows omit it.

d_call j_call v_call clone_size cdr3_aa
NA TRBJ2-7 TRBV1 NA CTSSLRGRGSYEQYF
NA TRBJ2-2 TRBV5-1 NA CASSFNGGELFF
NA TRBJ2-7 TRBV10-3 NA CAISGLYEQYF
NA TRBJ2-7 TRBV6-6 NA CASSYSSYEQYF
NA TRBJ1-5 TRBV28 NA CASSPNKDQPQHF
NA TRBJ1-5 TRBV7-3 NA CASSPISNQPQHF
NA TRBJ2-1 TRBV6-6 NA CASSYQDRQMGEQFF
NA TRBJ2-2 TRBV19 NA CASSIDEGTGELFF
NA TRBJ2-1 TRBV7-9 NA CASSTPSKAPFF
TRBD2 TRBJ2-1 TRBV4-3 NA CASSHGLANNEQFF
TRBD1 TRBJ2-7 TRBV18 NA CASSPGQGPSYEQYF
NA TRBJ2-5 TRBV20-1 NA CSAQTGETQYF
NA TRBJ1-6 TRBV18 once CASSPNTSGNSPLHF
NA TRBJ1-1 TRBV5-1 once CASSTTANTEAFF
NA TRBJ2-2 TRBV6-1 NA CASSGGLRAGNTGELFF
NA TRBJ2-1 TRBV6-5 few CASRSAKLPYNEQFF
TRBD1 TRBJ2-5 TRBV5-4 NA CASSPGQSETQYF
NA TRBJ1-5 TRBV15 few CATSRGLESNQPQHF
NA TRBJ2-5 TRBV6-1 NA CASGHGGGRGETQYF
NA TRBJ1-1 TRBV19 NA CASSLTRGMNTEAFF
NA TRBJ2-6 TRBV6-4 NA CASSSRGNSGANVLTF
TRBD1 TRBJ1-1 TRBV5-1 NA CASSTGTGYTEAFF
NA TRBJ1-2 TRBV5-1 once CASSLGRQSANYGYTF
TRBD1 TRBJ1-1 TRBV13 NA CASSHPQGAETEAFF
TRBD2 TRBJ2-7 TRBV7-9 NA CASSFYGRAYEQYF
TRBD1 TRBJ1-3 TRBV6-6 NA CASRASGQGSPSQDF
NA TRBJ2-2 TRBV7-8 once CASSPREAGELFF
NA TRBJ2-7 TRBV6-1 NA CASRTDQGSYEQYF
NA TRBJ2-2 TRBV7-2 NA CASSLVGVNTGELFF
NA TRBJ2-7 TRBV4-2 NA CASSQDLTPSGGATREQYF
NA TRBJ1-1 TRBV14 few CASSRGVNTEAFF
NA TRBJ2-1 TRBV28 NA CASTTYFNEQFF
NA TRBJ2-3 TRBV6-6 NA CASSYSTGGGTDTQYF
NA TRBJ1-2 TRBV30 NA CAWGVPGGYGYTF
NA TRBJ1-1 TRBV29-1 NA CSVDTGAWNTEAFF
NA TRBJ1-5 TRBV28 NA CASSLGHSNQPQHF
TRBD1 TRBJ2-5 TRBV6-6 NA CASSWGTGGGETQYF
TRBD2 TRBJ2-1 TRBV7-6 once CASSSRLAGGGDEQFF
TRBD2 TRBJ2-1 TRBV5-1 NA CASSLGTSGMGIYNEQFF
NA TRBJ2-1 TRBV18 NA CASSPMADNEQFF
NA TRBJ1-2 TRBV30 medium-sized CAWTRGWSLYGYTF
NA TRBJ1-1 TRBV6-5 NA CASTTPGLAEAFF
NA TRBJ1-2 TRBV2 NA CASSLSGENNYGYTF
TRBD2 TRBJ2-3 TRBV7-2 NA CASSEVAGIPDTQYF
NA TRBJ2-1 TRBV4-2 NA CASSQNRQDNEQFF
TRBD2 TRBJ2-3 TRBV6-5 NA CASSVKREGTQYF
NA TRBJ2-3 TRBV27 NA CASGVAGPDTQYF
TRBD2 TRBJ2-1 TRBV11-3 NA CASKSGGSHNEQFF
NA TRBJ2-7 TRBV11-2 NA CASSSPGSEQYF
NA TRBJ2-1 TRBV2 NA CASGQGTPIRNEQFF
TRBD1 TRBJ1-2 TRBV13 once CASSESGGGYGYTF
TRBD2 TRBJ2-1 TRBV2 once CASSEARGFELEYNEQFF
NA TRBJ1-5 TRBV19 NA CASSTNRGTRTVKAKAQHF